In this sample, the clone carrying this TCR beta chain turned up a few times. In germline, CDR1 is LNHNV, CDR2 YYDKDF (reference sequence). The CDR3 is 15 amino acids. V shed 3 bases, J shed 4 bases, and the junction held 3 bases outside the gene matches. Only in-frame clones appear in the TCRdb table, and some are missing; sequencing was by immunoSEQ multiplex PCR. This table holds 310,000 or so clones, around 85% found once. This specimen belongs to a study of blood T cell repertoires in COVID-19. Whole-study context: The United States, Italy and Spain provided the acute and convalescent COVID-19 samples.

Participant-given clinical history determined each cohort assignment. What the recovered Cohort 3 donors had was two negative PCRs, clearance, or symptom resolution. The clonotype was recovered from a middle-aged woman who had recovered from COVID-19. The specimen sequenced was PBMCs or T cells enriched from blood (not recorded which). The gene calls are TRBV15 and TRBJ2-3; 11 positions match TRBD2. The CDR3 is CATSRILAGADTQYF. The CDR3, as DNA: TGTGCCACCAGCAGGATACTAGCGGGAGCAGATACGCAGTATTTT.